This T cell receptor (beta chain) was documented in a study of blood T cell repertoires in COVID-19 (dated by TCRdb to 2018 to 2020). About the full investigation: Collaborator samples came from the United States, Italy and Spain and covered acute and convalescent phases of COVID-19. The prospective study material was composed of cDNA or gDNA derived from T cells, B-cell-depleted T cells, or PBMCs. Deeply sampled blood TCRbeta repertoires from subjects exposed to, actively infected with, or recovered from COVID-19 were included in the dataset. A freely available public database, intended as a resource for researchers studying the immune response to SARS-CoV-2, is where the repertoires were released. The samples were drawn from two sources: the first 160 participants of the ongoing ImmuneRACE study, and 1,254 subjects contributed by 6 global collaborators. Sample metadata almost always included a de-identified subject ID, COVID-19 status, age in years and sex. HLA class I and class II types, where available, came from metadata supplied by the sample provider rather than from assay-based typing.

CDR1 is given as SNHLY and CDR2 as FYNNEI, both from the germline V gene. V and J are truncated by 2 bases and 4 bases respectively, leaving an intervening sequence of 5 bases. The CDR3 runs 13 residues from the cysteine to the phenylalanine. CDR3 DNA only is kept here, 39 bases in frame from base 1. Worth noting for this clone: Its binding antigen is unknown. No much larger clone exists at a distance of one base, and base qualities are not known.

The immunoSEQ Assay, a bias-controlled multiplex PCR, was used to amplify TCRbeta CDR3 regions from genomic DNA. On the study's bioinformatics: Nucleated cell counts per sample were estimated from amplification of reference gene primers within the assay. Sequence reads were collapsed and filtered to measure the absolute abundance of every unique TCRbeta CDR3 rearrangement. For each sample, productive Simpson clonality was calculated as the square root of Simpson's diversity index over productive rearrangements. In TCRdb, the immuneACCESS table is reduced to in-frame sequences with V and J assigned. These tables do not hold every clone; where another copy was compared, an unresolved V gene accounts for under half, and the others remain unexplained. From that table come the V and J calls and clone size; the DNA was used to work out D and trimming. In all, the sample holds under 200,000 clones, and over 70% of those were seen once. The ten largest clones capture 3.6% of the sample.

Participants in the prospective study were aged about 18 to 100 years, lived in 20 to 25 United States geographic areas, and enrolled through a virtual design. In the prospective study, participants were assigned to cohorts based on the clinical history participants reported in a screening survey and a study questionnaire. In the prospective study, mobile phlebotomists collected whole blood, serum and a nasopharyngeal or oropharyngeal swab from each participant. Prospective study participants could optionally give additional blood draws and questionnaires over an approximately two-month period. Before DNA extraction, prospective study blood samples were shipped either frozen or at room temperature. The investigation overall reported the following: The amount of clinical and demographic metadata varied by source and participant and was provided uncurated.

The V and J genes are TRBV2 and TRBJ1-4, with the D gene not clear enough to name. The sequencing input was PBMCs or T cells enriched from blood (not recorded which). This TCR derives from a woman between 45 and 60 years old in a cohort exposed to, infected with or recovered from COVID-19 (not recorded which). The CDR3 region has the sequence CASSETRNEKLFF. The DNA sequence is given as TGTGCCAGCAGTGAAACTCGTAATGAAAAACTGTTTTTT.